These 10 T cell receptor beta chains came from one sample sequenced in a study of CXCR3-negative and CXCR3-positive naive CD8 T cells. For these TCRs, the target antigens are not known. The authors prepared UMI-labeled TRB cDNA libraries by 5' RACE. One entry per CDR3 protein, without DNA, is what TCRdb gives after re-calling the 5' RACE reads. The sample shows 49,000 or so distinct CDR3 sequences, and approximately 0.56% sits with its ten largest clones. Study outcomes and limitations: For CXCR3-positive naive cells, TRB CDR3s were more hydrophobic than those of CXCR3-negative naive cells.

Sequenced material: naive CXCR3+ CD8+ T cells from blood. Sample subset: CD45RO-CCR7+CD27+CD95- naive CD8+ T cells expressing CXCR3 (TNR3+). The origin of the receptors is a human donor in good health. Some clones in this sample may be carry-over from other donors' samples.

The chain joins TRBV20-1 to TRBJ2-2; lacking DNA, the TRBD1 call made by TCRdb goes unchecked. The germline CDR1 and CDR2 sequences are DFQATT and SNEGSKA (reference sequence). This CDR3 has 13 amino acids. The CDR3 reads CSAGTKNTGELFF.

The rearrangement joins TRBV9 to TRBJ2-7; TCRdb indicates TRBD2, and absent DNA this call remains unverified. The CDR3 is 16 amino acids. Per germline, CDR1 SGDLS and CDR2 YYNGEE. The CDR3: CASSPSGGVSSYEQYF.

The chain is built from TRBV7-3 and TRBJ2-1; TCRdb proposes TRBD2, but this gene call is untestable without DNA. Germline V CDR1 and CDR2: SGHTA, FQGTGA. The CDR3 extends over 17 amino acids. CDR3 loop: CASSPMEASGGYSEQFF.

The CDR3 reads CSVNGLYSYEQYF. The rearrangement joins TRBV29-1 to TRBJ2-7. CDR3 length: 13 residues. Germline loops: CDR1 SQVTM, CDR2 ANQGSEA.

CDR3 residues: CATSSGSLQETQYF. This sequence joins TRBV15 and TRBJ2-5; TCRdb's D call, TRBD2, is unchecked because there is no DNA. The CDR3 runs to 14 residues. Per the germline V gene, CDR1 is LNHNV and CDR2 is YYDKDF (reference sequence).

The chain carries TRBV28 and TRBJ1-6. The CDR3 is made up of 15 amino acids. Per germline, CDR1 MDHEN and CDR2 SYDVKM. Here the CDR3 reads CASSLRDRYNSPLHF.

This chain links TRBV7-2 with TRBJ1-5; TCRdb returns TRBD1, unconfirmable since there is no DNA. Germline V gives CDR1 SGHTA, CDR2 FQGNSA. This CDR3 contains 15 residues. This CDR3 is CASSFSGPFFQPQHF.

The CDR3 loop reads CASSLEGGGNTGELFF. The chain uses TRBV7-2 and TRBJ2-2; the TCRdb D gene call, TRBD1, has no DNA to confirm it. The CDR3 spans 16 residues. Per the germline V gene, CDR1 is SGHTA and CDR2 is FQGNSA. The full variable domain, with the rest looked up from reference TRBV7-2 and TRBJ2-2, is GAGVSQSPSNKVTEKGKDVELRCDPISGHTALYWYRQSLGQGLEFLIYFQGNSAPDKSGLPSDRFSAERTGGSVSTLTIQRTQQEDSAVYLCASSLEGGGNTGELFFGEGSRLTVL.

The V call is TRBV19, the J call TRBJ2-1; TCRdb indicates TRBD2, and absent DNA this call remains unverified. The germline V gene has CDR1 LNHDA and CDR2 SQIVND (reference sequence). This CDR3 has 17 residues. The CDR3 reads CATAGTSGANSYNEQFF.

The CDR3 protein is CSVETEGTGELFF. This chain uses TRBV29-1 with TRBJ2-2; the D call from TCRdb, TRBD1, cannot be confirmed without DNA. Germline-derived CDR1 and CDR2 are SQVTM and ANQGSEA. The CDR3 length is 13 residues.